These T cell receptor beta chains were read from a single sample in a study of T cell repertoires in cytomegalovirus infection. For these receptors, no antigen is known. A single record per CDR3 protein comes from TCRdb applying MiXCR to the reads. The data contain 900,000 to 950,000 distinct CDR3 sequences, approximately 31% of them singletons. Sequencing was performed on cultured CD8+ T cells from PBMCs, taken from culture after CMV antigen stimulation. The receptors were sampled from a human donor in good health (CMV status not recorded). Some clones in this sample may be carry-over from other donors' samples. Each CDR3 is given with its conserved first and last residue. Each record gives: D gene, clone size, J gene, V gene, CDR3 DNA, CDR3 protein. The D gene is left open where the match is weak. Size is stated for part of the rows, as once, few or many counts, or as a class when the clone is expanded.

d_gene: TRBD2; abundance: few; j_gene: TRBJ2-1; v_gene: TRBV7-2; CDR3nt: TGTGCCAGCAGCTTAGCGGGACGATGGGACGGGGGGACTTACAATGAGCAGTTCTTC; CDR3aa: CASSLAGRWDGGTYNEQFF
d_gene: NA; abundance: NA; j_gene: TRBJ2-3; v_gene: TRBV4-1; CDR3nt: TGCGCCAGCAGCGAAAGACATGGCGTCCCTACGCAGTATTTT; CDR3aa: CASSERHGVPTQYF
d_gene: TRBD1; abundance: NA; j_gene: TRBJ1-5; v_gene: TRBV28; CDR3nt: TGTGCCAGCAGTTTATGGGGGGACAGGAGCAATCAGCCCCAGCATTTT; CDR3aa: CASSLWGDRSNQPQHF
d_gene: NA; abundance: many; j_gene: TRBJ2-1; v_gene: TRBV7-2; CDR3nt: TGTGCCAGCAGCACCTATGGGCAGGACCCGTTCTTC; CDR3aa: CASSTYGQDPFF
d_gene: TRBD1; abundance: few; j_gene: TRBJ1-5; v_gene: TRBV7-6; CDR3nt: TGTGCCAGCAGCTGGGGGGACAGGGGCGCGAATCAGCCCCAGCATTTT; CDR3aa: CASSWGDRGANQPQHF
d_gene: NA; abundance: few; j_gene: TRBJ2-4; v_gene: TRBV28; CDR3nt: TGTGCCAGCAGTTTAACAGCCAAAAACATTCAGTACTTC; CDR3aa: CASSLTAKNIQYF
d_gene: NA; abundance: NA; j_gene: TRBJ1-2; v_gene: TRBV2; CDR3nt: TGTGCCAGCATTGGGGGCCGCTATGGCTACACCTTC; CDR3aa: CASIGGRYGYTF
d_gene: TRBD2; abundance: NA; j_gene: TRBJ2-3; v_gene: TRBV7-9; CDR3nt: TGTGCCAGCAGCACCAATTTGGGGGGGGCAGATACGCAGTATTTT; CDR3aa: CASSTNLGGADTQYF
d_gene: NA; abundance: few; j_gene: TRBJ2-2; v_gene: TRBV5-4; CDR3nt: TGTGCCAGCAGCTTGCGCTTTGGGGAGCACGCCGGGGAGCTGTTTTTT; CDR3aa: CASSLRFGEHAGELFF
d_gene: NA; abundance: NA; j_gene: TRBJ1-5; v_gene: TRBV6-5; CDR3nt: TGTGCCAGCAGCTTGACAGTGAACAAGCCCCAGCATTTT; CDR3aa: CASSLTVNKPQHF
d_gene: TRBD2; abundance: few; j_gene: TRBJ2-7; v_gene: TRBV5-8; CDR3nt: TGTGCCAGCAGCTTGGGGCTAGCGGGGGGAAGCTACGAGCAGTACTTC; CDR3aa: CASSLGLAGGSYEQYF
d_gene: TRBD2; abundance: NA; j_gene: TRBJ2-3; v_gene: TRBV7-6; CDR3nt: TGTGCCAGCAGCTTAGATGCTAGCGGGGCATCAGATACGCAGTATTTT; CDR3aa: CASSLDASGASDTQYF
d_gene: NA; abundance: once; j_gene: TRBJ2-2; v_gene: TRBV7-2; CDR3nt: TGTGCCAGCAGCCTCCCGAGGTGGGGGGGCGGAGCCGGGGAGCTGTTTTTT; CDR3aa: CASSLPRWGGGAGELFF
d_gene: TRBD1; abundance: NA; j_gene: TRBJ2-1; v_gene: TRBV6-2/TRBV6-3; CDR3nt: TGTGCCAGCACCCAACCGGGACAGGGACGGGAGCAGTTCTTC; CDR3aa: CASTQPGQGREQFF
d_gene: NA; abundance: once; j_gene: TRBJ1-3; v_gene: TRBV19; CDR3nt: TGTGCCAGTAGTCCGTTCAGGACCGGCTCTGGAAACACCATATATTTT; CDR3aa: CASSPFRTGSGNTIYF
d_gene: TRBD2; abundance: NA; j_gene: TRBJ2-1; v_gene: TRBV11-2; CDR3nt: TGTGCCAGCAGCTTGGGACTAGCGGGGGGAAATTACAATGAGCAGTTCTTC; CDR3aa: CASSLGLAGGNYNEQFF
d_gene: TRBD1; abundance: NA; j_gene: TRBJ2-3; v_gene: TRBV19; CDR3nt: TGTGCCAGTAGTAACCCGGGACAGTTATCCACAGATACGCAGTATTTT; CDR3aa: CASSNPGQLSTDTQYF
d_gene: NA; abundance: once; j_gene: TRBJ2-5; v_gene: TRBV15; CDR3nt: TGTGCCACCGTGGGGGGCCCAAGAGAGACCCAGTACTTC; CDR3aa: CATVGGPRETQYF
d_gene: NA; abundance: NA; j_gene: TRBJ2-4; v_gene: TRBV29-1; CDR3nt: TGCAGCGTCCGTCGGCTTGGAGTCAAAAACATTCAGTACTTC; CDR3aa: CSVRRLGVKNIQYF
d_gene: NA; abundance: few; j_gene: TRBJ1-5; v_gene: TRBV4-1; CDR3nt: TGCGCCAGCAGCCAGGGCAGGGGACTCAATCAGCCCCAGCATTTT; CDR3aa: CASSQGRGLNQPQHF
d_gene: TRBD2; abundance: many; j_gene: TRBJ2-1; v_gene: TRBV11-1; CDR3nt: TGTGCCAGCAGCTTAATAGGGACTAGCGGGGTTTCAGGAGAGCAGTTCTTC; CDR3aa: CASSLIGTSGVSGEQFF
d_gene: TRBD1; abundance: NA; j_gene: TRBJ1-5; v_gene: TRBV24-1; CDR3nt: TGTGCCACCAGTGATTTTGATCGGGGACAGGGTCTCGGTGGCAATCAGCCCCAGCATTTT; CDR3aa: CATSDFDRGQGLGGNQPQHF
d_gene: NA; abundance: few; j_gene: TRBJ2-1; v_gene: TRBV7-9; CDR3nt: TGTGCCAGCAGCTTAAGGGGCATCGAGCAGTTCTTC; CDR3aa: CASSLRGIEQFF
d_gene: NA; abundance: NA; j_gene: TRBJ1-5; v_gene: TRBV20-1; CDR3nt: TGCAGTGCTAGGTTGTGGCAGGCGGATCAGCCCCAGCATTTT; CDR3aa: CSARLWQADQPQHF
d_gene: NA; abundance: NA; j_gene: TRBJ1-1; v_gene: TRBV7-9; CDR3nt: TGTGCCAGCAGCTTAGCGGGTACGGGACACACTGAAGCTTTCTTT; CDR3aa: CASSLAGTGHTEAFF
d_gene: TRBD1; abundance: NA; j_gene: TRBJ2-7; v_gene: TRBV14; CDR3nt: TGTGCCAGCAGCCAACTAGGACAGGACTACGAGCAGTACTTC; CDR3aa: CASSQLGQDYEQYF
d_gene: NA; abundance: few; j_gene: TRBJ1-1; v_gene: TRBV10-3; CDR3nt: TGTGCCATCAGTGAGCGTCAGGTGAACACTGAAGCTTTCTTT; CDR3aa: CAISERQVNTEAFF
d_gene: TRBD1; abundance: NA; j_gene: TRBJ1-1; v_gene: TRBV7-6; CDR3nt: TGTGCCAGCAAATTAGGGACAGGGGGTCTCATGAACACTGAAGCTTTCTTT; CDR3aa: CASKLGTGGLMNTEAFF
d_gene: TRBD2; abundance: few; j_gene: TRBJ2-3; v_gene: TRBV7-6; CDR3nt: TGTGCCAGCAGCTCTCCCCAAGAAGCGGGGGTGGATAGGCGCACAGATACGCAGTATTTT; CDR3aa: CASSSPQEAGVDRRTDTQYF
d_gene: TRBD2; abundance: NA; j_gene: TRBJ2-1; v_gene: TRBV6-2/TRBV6-3; CDR3nt: TGTGCCAGCAGTTCGGGACTAGCGGCGAACAATGAGCAGTTCTTC; CDR3aa: CASSSGLAANNEQFF
d_gene: NA; abundance: NA; j_gene: TRBJ2-5; v_gene: TRBV12-3/TRBV12-4; CDR3nt: TGTGCCAGCAGTTTTGAGGAGTTCCGGGTCTCGGCAGGGGAGATGAAAGAGACCCAGTACTTC; CDR3aa: CASSFEEFRVSAGEMKETQYF
d_gene: NA; abundance: NA; j_gene: TRBJ2-5; v_gene: TRBV4-2; CDR3nt: TGTGCCAGCAGCCAGCCAGGCGGACAAGAGACCCAGTACTTC; CDR3aa: CASSQPGGQETQYF
d_gene: NA; abundance: NA; j_gene: TRBJ2-2; v_gene: TRBV7-9; CDR3nt: TGTGCCAGCAGCTTCGCACACCCATCGCCCGGGGAGCTGTTTTTT; CDR3aa: CASSFAHPSPGELFF
d_gene: NA; abundance: few; j_gene: TRBJ1-2; v_gene: TRBV29-1; CDR3nt: TGCAGCGTTGTTCTGGGCGACAGGAACTATGGCTACACCTTC; CDR3aa: CSVVLGDRNYGYTF
d_gene: NA; abundance: few; j_gene: TRBJ2-3; v_gene: TRBV20-1; CDR3nt: TGCAGTGCTAGAGATCCCCGGGGGGCCAGCACAGATACGCAGTATTTT; CDR3aa: CSARDPRGASTDTQYF